This T cell receptor (beta chain) originates from a study of identical twins. Study-level findings and limits: There was more out-of-frame TCR alpha sharing in monozygotic twins than models estimated. Analyses of zero insertions could, in part, be confounded by invariant MAIT and iNKT cells. Some out-of-frame alpha sequences were shared by twins, and these showed excess low generation probability.

Turning to this clonotype: The antigen is not known.

The germline gives CDR1 LGHDT, CDR2 YNNKEL (reference sequence). The CDR3 is made up of 16 amino acids. V dropped 0 bases and J dropped 0 bases, with 12 bases sitting between them. TCRdb reprocessed the 5' RACE reads via MiXCR and lists one record per CDR3 protein. The data show around 250,000 distinct CDR3 sequences, with 12% seen just once and roughly 4% held by the top ten. This sample also belongs to another study, concerning yellow fever vaccine responses in identical twins. That investigation notes: Reportedly, twins' vaccine T cell responses looked partly convergent and partly personalized.

The chain links TRBV3-1 to TRBJ2-7; unclear D gene. Input material: memory (CD45RO+) T cells sorted from blood. This TCR was recovered from a young woman in good health. CDR3 nucleotide sequence: TGTGCCAGCAGCCAAGATAGGAGTGGAGACTCCTACGAGCAGTACTTC. This gives the protein CASSQDRSGDSYEQYF.